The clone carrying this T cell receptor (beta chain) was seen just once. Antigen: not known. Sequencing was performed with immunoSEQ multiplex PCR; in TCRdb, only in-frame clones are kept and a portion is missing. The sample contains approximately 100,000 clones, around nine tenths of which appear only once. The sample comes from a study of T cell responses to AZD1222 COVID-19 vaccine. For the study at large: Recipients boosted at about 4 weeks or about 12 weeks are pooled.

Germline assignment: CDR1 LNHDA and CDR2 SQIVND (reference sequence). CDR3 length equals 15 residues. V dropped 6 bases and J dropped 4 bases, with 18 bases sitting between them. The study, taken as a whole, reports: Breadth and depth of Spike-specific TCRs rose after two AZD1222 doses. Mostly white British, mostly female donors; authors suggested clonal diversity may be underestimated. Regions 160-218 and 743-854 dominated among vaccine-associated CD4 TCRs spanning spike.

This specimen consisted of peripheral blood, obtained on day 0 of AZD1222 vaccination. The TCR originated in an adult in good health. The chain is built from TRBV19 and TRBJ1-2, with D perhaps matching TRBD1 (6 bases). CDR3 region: CASRSRTGLFYGYTF. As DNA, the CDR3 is TGTGCCAGTAGGAGTAGAACAGGGTTATTCTATGGCTACACCTTC.